This record looks at one TCR beta chain sequence and its context. The data were obtained in a study of T cell responses to AZD1222 COVID-19 vaccine. Generated by immunoSEQ multiplex PCR, the TCRdb table keeps only in-frame clones and is missing some. The table shows tens of thousands of clones, with under 95% occurring only once. Germline V gene lookup returns CDR1 MNHGY and CDR2 SAAAGT. The CDR3 contains 14 residues. The V and J ends lost 5 bases and 2 bases respectively, with 10 bases between them. The sequences come from peripheral blood, collected on day 0 of AZD1222 vaccination. This rearrangement joins TRBV6-8 to TRBJ1-5, with D possibly TRBD1 on 5 matching bases. This clonotype was obtained from an adult in good health. The CDR3 protein is CASSGQVGNQPQHF. The CDR3 DNA reads as TGTGCCAGCAGTGGACAAGTGGGCAATCAGCCCCAGCATTTT.